Listed here are 19 T cell receptor beta chains from one sample, sequenced in a study of immune characterization of retroperitoneal liposarcoma. MiXCR, applied by TCRdb to the PCR reads, yields one record per CDR3 protein. The table lists 9,000 to 13,000 distinct CDR3 sequences, 27% of them singletons. The sample consisted of tumor tissue. These receptors were taken from a male donor with retroperitoneal liposarcoma.

In its sample, this clonotype was seen many times. The chain uses TRBV11-1 and TRBJ2-1, with a tentative D call TRBD2 (5 bases). Trimming cost V 2 bases and J 7 bases, with 15 bases left between them. This CDR3 has 15 residues. The germline V gene has CDR1 SGHAT and CDR2 FQDESV (reference sequence). The CDR3 sequence is CASSLRGFQRNEQFF. The CDR3 DNA reads TGTGCCAGCAGCTTACGGGGATTCCAACGGAATGAGCAGTTCTTC.

J is TRBJ2-1 and V is TRBV5-4; 8 bases align to TRBD2. This CDR3 has 15 residues. The germline gives CDR1 SGHNT, CDR2 YYREEE (reference sequence). V shed 0 bases, J shed 7 bases, and the junction held 6 bases outside the gene matches. CDR3: CASSLDGGAKNEQFF. The CDR3 bases are TGTGCCAGCAGCTTGGACGGGGGGGCCAAAAATGAGCAGTTCTTC.

In its sample, this clonotype ranks as medium-sized. The genes are TRBV7-8 and TRBJ2-1; no definite D call. TRBJ2-7 matches the DNA end more closely, so the J call is doubtful. CDR1 is SGHVS and CDR2 is FQNEAQ in the germline V gene. CDR3 length equals 13 residues. CDR3 residues: CASSLTSTYEQYF. CDR3 bases: TGTGCCAGCAGCTTAACTTCTACGTACGAGCAGTACTTC.

The chain employs TRBV4-3 and TRBJ2-5; possible D gene TRBD2, 6 bases. Germline lookup yields CDR1 LGHNA and CDR2 YSLEER. The V end lost 1 base, the J end lost 5 bases, and 14 bases lay between the germline ends. This CDR3 is 15 amino acids long. The CDR3 bases are TGCGCCAGCAGCCAAGTTAATTCGGGGGTGGAGACCCAGTACTTC. It translates to CASSQVNSGVETQYF.

This chain links TRBV12-3 or TRBV12-4 with TRBJ1-4; possible D gene TRBD1, 6 bases. V lost 2 bases, J lost 7 bases, and 14 bases lay in between. The CDR3 loop spans 15 amino acids. The CDR3 DNA reads as TGTGCCAGCAGTTTAAATAGCCAGGGGATTGAAAAACTGTTTTTT. This sequence encodes CASSLNSQGIEKLFF.

V usage is TRBV12-3 or TRBV12-4 and J usage is TRBJ1-2; D ambiguous. This CDR3 is built from 15 residues. V lost 2 bases to trimming and J lost 0 bases, with 10 bases between them. The CDR3: CASSLSRRANYGYTF. The DNA for the CDR3 is TGTGCCAGCAGTTTAAGTCGGAGAGCTAACTATGGCTACACCTTC.

The gene calls are TRBV4-1 and TRBJ2-5; 7 nucleotides line up with TRBD1. The J call may not be correct, given that the DNA end is closer to TRBJ2-7. The germline gives CDR1 MGHRA, CDR2 YSYEKL. The CDR3 length is 15 residues. The CDR3, as DNA: TGCGCCAGCAGCCGAGAACCCGAGGGGGCGTACGAGCAGTACGTC. It codes for CASSREPEGAYEQYV.

This clonotype was detected a few times. The V call is TRBV6-1, the J call TRBJ2-1; 9 nucleotides line up with TRBD1. V was clipped by 5 bases and J by 9 bases; unmatched bases: 11. The CDR3 has 15 amino acids. Per germline, CDR1 MNHNS and CDR2 SASEGT. CDR3 protein: CASSNTGGADGEQFF. Written as DNA, the CDR3 is TGTGCCAGCAGTAATACAGGGGGCGCAGATGGTGAGCAGTTCTTC.

This clonotype appeared many times. The genes are TRBV6-1 and TRBJ1-3; D gene unclear. CDR1 is MNHNS and CDR2 is SASEGT in the germline V gene. V lost 6 bases and J 0 bases, leaving 12 bases between the germline ends. The CDR3 is made up of 15 amino acids. The chain's CDR3 is CASRTLGYSGNTIYF. The CDR3 DNA follows: TGTGCCAGCAGAACTCTTGGGTACTCTGGAAACACCATATATTTT.

This clonotype was observed once. The V gene is TRBV6-5, the J gene TRBJ2-3; tentative D call: TRBD2 (5 bases). Trimming pared 4 bases from V and 1 base from J, leaving 15 bases between. The length of the CDR3 is 16 residues. The germline V gene has CDR1 MNHEY and CDR2 SVGAGI. For the CDR3, the DNA is TGTGCCAGCAGTTCCCTTGCGGAGGTCCGCACAGATACGCAGTATTTT. Translation: CASSSLAEVRTDTQYF.

This clonotype was recorded a few times. CDR3 loop: CASSRPGTSGDVLNTQYF. The CDR3 DNA reads as TGTGCCAGCAGCCGCCCCGGGACTAGCGGGGACGTTCTGAATACGCAGTATTTT. The chain couples TRBV6-1 to TRBJ2-3, with 13 bases lining up with TRBD2. The CDR3 spans 18 residues. V was clipped by 6 bases and J by 7 bases; unmatched bases: 16. Germline assignment: CDR1 MNHNS and CDR2 SASEGT.

The chain carries TRBV6-1 and TRBJ2-5; D unresolved. The DNA end lines up better with TRBJ2-7; the J call may be wrong. CDR3 length equals 16 residues. Germline CDR1 reads MNHNS; CDR2 reads SASEGT. CDR3 loop: CASTILTQGSSYEQYF. CDR3 DNA sequence: TGTGCCAGCACTATTCTAACACAAGGCTCCTCCTACGAGCAGTACTTC.

This clonotype was seen more than once but under ten times. J is TRBJ2-3 and V is TRBV7-3; no firm D call. Trimming removed 4 bases from V and 2 bases from J, with 10 bases in between. The germline V gene encodes CDR1 SGHTA and CDR2 FQGTGA. CDR3 length equals 14 residues. The CDR3 nucleotides read TGTGCCAGCAGCTGGCTAGGCCCCACAGATACGCAGTATTTT. Amino acid sequence: CASSWLGPTDTQYF.

In its sample, this clonotype was seen many times. The chain carries TRBV6-1 and TRBJ2-1, with 9 bases that match TRBD2. This CDR3 is 17 amino acids long. Trimming cost V 5 bases and J 4 bases; bases outside gene matches: 12. Germline V CDR1 and CDR2: MNHNS, SASEGT. In nucleotides, the CDR3 is TGTGCCAGCAGTTCCCGCCGGAAGCTAGCGGGGTACAATGAGCAGTTCTTC. Translating it yields CASSSRRKLAGYNEQFF.

The V call is TRBV6-6, the J call TRBJ1-6; no clear D. CDR3 length: 16 amino acids. Trimming cost V 5 bases and J 9 bases, with 20 bases left between them. Per germline, CDR1 MNHNY and CDR2 SVGAGI (reference sequence). Here the CDR3 DNA reads TGTGCCAGCAGTCTAACCGGGCCAGACAACGGTTCACCCCTCCACTTT. Protein sequence: CASSLTGPDNGSPLHF.

The chain joins TRBV12-5 to TRBJ2-1, with D perhaps given as TRBD1 or TRBD2 (5 bases each). V was pared by 1 base and J by 13 bases, with 32 bases between. Germline CDR1 LGHNT, CDR2 FRNRAP. The CDR3 is 19 residues long. CDR3: CASGLALGPANRIQETQFF. The DNA of the CDR3 is TGTGCTAGTGGTTTGGCCCTGGGACCCGCCAATCGCATCCAAGAGACCCAGTTCTTC.

This clonotype turned up a few times. The gene calls are TRBV11-1 and TRBJ2-1, with D possibly TRBD2 on 7 matching bases. The J call may be wrong; the DNA end is better matched by TRBJ2-7. This CDR3 region has 16 residues. The germline gives CDR1 SGHAT, CDR2 FQDESV (reference sequence). CDR3 in DNA: TGTGCCAGCACCGAAGACGGGGGGCCCTCCTACAATGAGCAGTACTTC. Translation gives CASTEDGGPSYNEQYF.

J is TRBJ2-1 and V is TRBV12-3 or TRBV12-4, with D maybe TRBD1 (5 bases). The CDR3 length is 13 residues. The ends were cut back, 3 bases at V and 7 bases at J, with 10 bases in the middle. The CDR3 here is CASSFLRANEQFF. DNA of the CDR3: TGTGCCAGCAGTTTCCTCAGGGCAAATGAGCAGTTCTTC.

This clonotype has more than one count but fewer than ten. In DNA form, the CDR3 reads TGTGCCAGCAGCCGGACTGGCGAGGAGGAAGATACGCAGTATTTT. Its protein product is CASSRTGEEEDTQYF. This chain joins TRBV7-3 and TRBJ2-3; tentative D call: TRBD2 (5 bases). The CDR3 contains 15 residues. Deletions cut 5 bases from V and 5 bases from J, with 17 bases between. The germline V gene has CDR1 SGHTA and CDR2 FQGTGA.